These 17 T cell receptor beta chains share one sample of origin, sequenced in a study of early T cells in non-severe SARS-CoV-2 infection. TCRdb re-called the 5' RACE reads with MiXCR, one entry per CDR3 protein. Of about 48,000 distinct CDR3 sequences listed, 4.5% to 7% were seen once; the top ten hold around 4.3%. Sequenced material: whole blood. Receptors were obtained from an adult who was a healthcare worker with PCR-confirmed SARS-CoV-2 infection or an uninfected control (not recorded which).

Concerning this clonotype: Since a much larger clone is just one base distant, this may be a read error. V usage is TRBV20-1 and J usage is TRBJ2-7; possibly TRBD1 or TRBD2 for D (6 bases each). V was pared by 6 bases and J by 2 bases, with 20 bases between. The CDR3 has 15 residues. Germline loops: CDR1 DFQATT, CDR2 SNEGSKA (reference sequence). CDR3 residues: CSALGGLVGTYEQYF. For the CDR3, the DNA is TGCAGTGCCCTTGGGGGGCTAGTGGGAACCTACGAGCAGTACTTC.

Notes on this clonotype: It may be a read error: a sequence one base away is much more abundant. The chain combines TRBV5-4 with TRBJ2-4, with D possibly being TRBD2 (6 bases). This CDR3 region has 17 residues. V gave up 4 bases and J gave up 6 bases, with 23 bases separating them. Germline V lookup: CDR1 SGHNT, CDR2 YYREEE (reference sequence). CDR3 coding DNA: TGTGCCAGCAGCCTGGGGGGTGGAAAAGCGTCGGGAAACATTCAGTACTTC. It yields the protein CASSLGGGKASGNIQYF.

By share of the sample, this clonotype is medium-sized (0.01 to 0.1%). This rearrangement joins TRBV5-1 to TRBJ1-2; D unclear. The CDR3 contains 13 residues. Germline V lookup: CDR1 SGHRS, CDR2 YFSETQ. Between the trimmed V and J ends, which lost 4 bases and 0 bases, there was a span of 7 bases. CDR3: CASSPEPNYGYTF. The DNA for the CDR3 is TGCGCCAGCAGCCCCGAGCCTAACTATGGCTACACCTTC.

This clonotype was seen repeatedly, ten times or more. The chain employs TRBV6-5 and TRBJ2-4; D perhaps matches TRBD1 (7 bases). Germline V CDR1 and CDR2: MNHEY, SVGAGI. V was cut by 7 bases and J by 1 base, with 14 bases left in between. The CDR3 has 15 amino acids. Here the CDR3 reads CASMIRGVAKNIQYF. CDR3 nucleotides: TGTGCCAGCATGATCAGGGGGGTTGCCAAAAACATTCAGTACTTC.

This clonotype has only a few counts. This chain connects TRBV5-1 to TRBJ2-7; 10 bases map to TRBD1. Germline assignment: CDR1 SGHRS and CDR2 YFSETQ. V gave up 4 bases and J gave up 5 bases; unmatched junction bases: 6. The CDR3 is 14 residues long. The CDR3 region has the DNA TGCGCCAGCAGCCCACGACAGGGGGCCAACGAGCAGTACTTC. Its translation: CASSPRQGANEQYF. The full variable domain, with the rest looked up from reference TRBV5-1 and TRBJ2-7, is KAGVTQTPRYLIKTRGQQVTLSCSPISGHRSVSWYQQTPGQGLQFLFEYFSETQRNKGNFPGRFSGRQFSNSRSEMNVSTLELGDSALYLCASSPRQGANEQYFGPGTRLTVT.

This clonotype has at least ten counts. The chain links TRBV12-3 or TRBV12-4 to TRBJ1-1; unclear D gene. Between the trimmed V and J ends, which lost 3 bases and 7 bases, there was a span of 15 bases. The CDR3 extends over 14 amino acids. CDR3 bases: TGTGCCAGCAGTTTGGGTTTAAGTGGGGTTGAAGCTTTCTTT. The encoded protein is CASSLGLSGVEAFF.

A remark on this clonotype: This sequence may be a read error, since a much larger clone differs from it by one base. The rearrangement joins TRBV27 to TRBJ2-7, with D possibly matching TRBD1 (6 bases). The germline V gene has CDR1 MNHEY and CDR2 SMNVEV (reference sequence). Deletions cut 4 bases from V and 9 bases from J, with 19 bases between. The CDR3 length is 14 residues. The CDR3 sequence: CASSYSGVIGGQYF. CDR3 DNA sequence: TGTGCCAGCAGTTACTCAGGGGTAATTGGCGGGCAGTACTTC.

J is TRBJ1-4 and V is TRBV5-1; the match to TRBD1 covers 10 bases. The CDR3 runs 17 residues. Germline lookup yields CDR1 SGHRS and CDR2 YFSETQ. J lost 1 base, V lost 1 base, and 4 bases had no gene match. The CDR3 reads CASSLTTGGKTNEKLFF. CDR3 in DNA: TGCGCCAGCAGCTTGACGACAGGGGGCAAAACTAATGAAAAACTGTTTTTT.

This clonotype showed up many times. The V call is TRBV5-4, the J call TRBJ1-1; 7 nucleotides agree with TRBD1. V was clipped by 1 base and J by 1 base; unmatched bases: 4. The germline CDR1 and CDR2 sequences are SGHNT and YYREEE (reference sequence). The CDR3 covers 15 residues. The CDR3 sequence: CASSLLGQRNTEAFF. Here the CDR3 DNA reads TGTGCCAGCAGCTTGTTGGGACAGAGGAACACTGAAGCTTTCTTT.

This clonotype appeared many times. The DNA of the CDR3 is TGTGCCAGCAGCACCGGGACTGGCCCCAACAATGAGCAGTTCTTC. It specifies CASSTGTGPNNEQFF. The rearrangement links TRBV6-4 to TRBJ2-1; D is perhaps TRBD2 (6 bases). The CDR3 runs to 15 residues. With 6 bases removed from V and 5 bases from J, the gap between germline ends came to 17 bases. Germline V gene data show CDR1 as MRHNA and CDR2 as SNTAGT.

This clonotype was observed many times. V and J are TRBV7-6 and TRBJ1-1, with 7 bases fitting TRBD1. This CDR3 comprises 14 residues. The trim removed 6 bases at V and 8 bases at J, leaving 12 bases unmatched. Germline-derived CDR1 and CDR2 are SGHVS and FNYEAQ. DNA of the CDR3: TGTGCCAGCAGGGTAGCTCCCGGGACAGCCGAAGCTTTCTTT. Translation: CASRVAPGTAEAFF.

This clonotype was detected ten times or more. This chain connects TRBV13 to TRBJ2-5; D is uncertain. V lost 4 bases, J lost 1 base, and 13 bases lay in between. CDR1 is PRHDT, CDR2 FYEKMQ, per germline (reference sequence). This CDR3 spans 15 amino acids. CDR3 protein: CASSSGFRGQETQYF. CDR3 in DNA: TGTGCCAGCAGCTCCGGCTTTAGAGGCCAAGAGACCCAGTACTTC. Together with reference TRBV13 and TRBJ2-5, the CDR3 gives the full variable domain: AAGVIQSPRHLIKEKRETATLKCYPIPRHDTVYWYQQGPGQDPQFLISFYEKMQSDKGSIPDRFSAQQFSDYHSELNMSSLELGDSALYFCASSSGFRGQETQYFGPGTRLLVL.

In its sample, this clonotype was seen many times. The chain carries TRBV20-1 and TRBJ1-2; no clear D gene. Per germline, CDR1 DFQATT and CDR2 SNEGSKA (reference sequence). The CDR3 is made up of 12 amino acids. V was trimmed by 6 bases and J by 3 bases, leaving 11 bases between them. The CDR3, as DNA: TGCAGTGCAACGCCCAATTACTATGGCTACACCTTC. Translated, it gives CSATPNYYGYTF.

This clonotype was detected a few times. The chain couples TRBV7-9 to TRBJ2-5; no clear D. The CDR3 length is 13 residues. Looked up from germline, CDR1 is SEHNR and CDR2 is FQNEAQ (reference sequence). Between the trimmed V and J ends, which lost 5 bases and 7 bases, there was a span of 14 bases. CDR3 protein: CASSPDPSGTQYF. The CDR3 region has the DNA TGTGCCAGCAGCCCTGACCCGTCGGGGACCCAGTACTTC. The whole variable domain, remainder taken from reference TRBV7-9 and TRBJ2-5, is DTGVSQNPRHKITKRGQNVTFRCDPISEHNRLYWYRQTLGQGPEFLTYFQNEAQLEKSRLLSDRFSAERPKGSFSTLEIQRTEQGDSAMYLCASSPDPSGTQYFGPGTRLLVL.

This clonotype was seen ten or more times. This chain joins TRBV7-2 and TRBJ2-3; D call uncertain. Germline V gene sequence: CDR1 SGHTA, CDR2 FQGNSA. This CDR3 is 15 amino acids long. V lost 2 bases to trimming and J lost 1 base, with 10 bases between them. CDR3 DNA: TGTGCCAGCAGCTTAATCCGGCAAGGCACAGATACGCAGTATTTT. As protein: CASSLIRQGTDTQYF.

This clonotype was seen many times. The chain couples TRBV9 to TRBJ1-2, with D tentatively TRBD1 (6 bases). The CDR3 is made up of 15 amino acids. Trimming cost V 4 bases and J 8 bases, with 21 bases left between them. Germline-derived CDR1 and CDR2 are SGDLS and YYNGEE. The DNA for the CDR3 is TGTGCCAGCAGCAGCTTGATAGGGGGTGCGGCAGGCTACACCTTC. It yields the protein CASSSLIGGAAGYTF.

The rearrangement uses TRBV11-3 and TRBJ2-2; 9 bases fit TRBD1. The trim removed 5 bases at V and 8 bases at J, leaving 9 bases unmatched. CDR1 is SGHNT and CDR2 is YENEEA in the germline V gene. This CDR3 region has 15 residues. The CDR3 is CASSPRGQGRGELFF. The CDR3 bases are TGTGCCAGCAGCCCCCGGGGACAGGGTCGGGGGGAGCTGTTTTTT.